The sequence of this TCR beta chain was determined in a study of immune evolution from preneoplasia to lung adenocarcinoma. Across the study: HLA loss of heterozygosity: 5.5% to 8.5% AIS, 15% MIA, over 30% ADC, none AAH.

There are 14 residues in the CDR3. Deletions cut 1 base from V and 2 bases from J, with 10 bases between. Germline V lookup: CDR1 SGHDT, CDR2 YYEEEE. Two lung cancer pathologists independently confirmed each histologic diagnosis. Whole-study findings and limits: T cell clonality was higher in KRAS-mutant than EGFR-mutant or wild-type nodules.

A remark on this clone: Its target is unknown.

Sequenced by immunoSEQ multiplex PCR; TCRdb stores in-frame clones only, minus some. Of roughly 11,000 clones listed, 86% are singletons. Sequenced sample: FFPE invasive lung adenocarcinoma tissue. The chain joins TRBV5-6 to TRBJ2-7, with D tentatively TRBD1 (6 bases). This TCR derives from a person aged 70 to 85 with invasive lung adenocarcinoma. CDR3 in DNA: TGTGCCAGCAGCTTGACAGGGATCCCCTACGAGCAGTACTTC. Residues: CASSLTGIPYEQYF.